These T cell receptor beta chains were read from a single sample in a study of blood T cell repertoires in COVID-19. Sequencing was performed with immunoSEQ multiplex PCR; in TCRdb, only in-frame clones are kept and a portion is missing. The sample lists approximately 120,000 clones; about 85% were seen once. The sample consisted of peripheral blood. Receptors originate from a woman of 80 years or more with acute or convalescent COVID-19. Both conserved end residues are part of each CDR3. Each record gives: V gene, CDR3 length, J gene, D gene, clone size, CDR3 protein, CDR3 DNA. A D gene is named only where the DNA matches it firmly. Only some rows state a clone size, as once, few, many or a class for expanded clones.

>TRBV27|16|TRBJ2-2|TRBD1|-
CASSPGTGGLTGELFF
TGTGCCAGCAGTCCGGGGACAGGGGGACTGACCGGGGAGCTGTTTTTT
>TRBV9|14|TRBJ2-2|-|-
CASSPRQVSGELFF
TGTGCCAGCAGCCCTCGACAGGTATCCGGGGAGCTGTTTTTT
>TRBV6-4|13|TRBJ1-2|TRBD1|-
CASSRQGSYGYTF
TGTGCCAGCAGCCGACAGGGGTCCTATGGCTACACCTTC
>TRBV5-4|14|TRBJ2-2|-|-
CASREAPNTGELFF
TGTGCCAGCCGCGAGGCCCCGAACACCGGGGAGCTGTTTTTT
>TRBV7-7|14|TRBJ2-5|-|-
CASSVDRQQETQYF
TGTGCTAGCAGCGTTGACAGGCAGCAAGAGACCCAGTACTTC
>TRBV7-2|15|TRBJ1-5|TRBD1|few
CASSLGQGARQPQHF
TGTGCCAGCAGCTTGGGACAGGGGGCGAGGCAGCCCCAGCATTTT
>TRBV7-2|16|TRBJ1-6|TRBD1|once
CASSLSPTRGRTPLHF
TGTGCCAGCAGCTTAAGCCCCACCAGGGGGAGGACACCCCTCCACTTT
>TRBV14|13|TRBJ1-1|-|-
CASSHWLNTEAFF
TGTGCCAGCAGCCACTGGCTGAACACTGAAGCTTTCTTT
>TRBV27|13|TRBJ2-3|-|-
CASSFPDEGVWHF
TGTGCCAGCAGTTTCCCCGATGAGGGAGTTTGGCATTTT
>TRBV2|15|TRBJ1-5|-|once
CASRRGPYSNQPQHF
TGTGCCAGCAGGCGGGGCCCTTATAGCAATCAGCCCCAGCATTTT
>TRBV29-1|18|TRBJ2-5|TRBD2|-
CSVAGTSGGAWVQETQYF
TGCAGCGTTGCCGGGACTAGCGGGGGGGCCTGGGTTCAAGAGACCCAGTACTTC
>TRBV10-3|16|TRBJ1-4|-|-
CAISEARGTTNEKLFF
TGTGCCATCAGTGAAGCTCGGGGTACGACTAATGAAAAACTGTTTTTT
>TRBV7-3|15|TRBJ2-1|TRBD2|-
CASSSVGGGYNEQFF
TGTGCCAGCAGCTCAGTGGGCGGGGGATACAATGAGCAGTTCTTC
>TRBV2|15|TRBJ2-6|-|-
CASSPDNPGANVLTF
TGTGCCAGCAGTCCGGACAACCCTGGGGCCAACGTCCTGACTTTC
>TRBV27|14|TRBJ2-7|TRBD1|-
CASSFGGQEGEQYF
TGTGCCAGCAGTTTTGGAGGACAGGAAGGGGAGCAGTACTTC
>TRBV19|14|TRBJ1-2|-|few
CASKWRAGSYGYTF
TGTGCCAGTAAATGGAGGGCGGGTTCCTATGGCTACACCTTC
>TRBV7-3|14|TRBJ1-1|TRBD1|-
CASSAGTGGTEAFF
TGTGCCAGCAGCGCCGGGACAGGGGGCACTGAAGCTTTCTTT
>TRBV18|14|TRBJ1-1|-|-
CASSPPGDHTEAFF
TGTGCCAGCTCACCACCAGGGGATCACACTGAAGCTTTCTTT
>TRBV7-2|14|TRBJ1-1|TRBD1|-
CASSFTPGGTEAFF
TGTGCCAGCAGTTTTACCCCAGGGGGCACTGAAGCTTTCTTT
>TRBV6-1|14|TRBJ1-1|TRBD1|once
CASSELGQGTEAFF
TGTGCCAGCAGTGAATTGGGACAGGGTACTGAAGCTTTCTTT
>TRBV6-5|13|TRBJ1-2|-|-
CASRDQGREGYTF
TGTGCCAGCAGGGACCAGGGGAGAGAGGGCTACACCTTC
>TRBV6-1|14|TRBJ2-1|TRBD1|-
CASSSRQGAGEQFF
TGTGCCAGCAGTTCCAGACAGGGTGCCGGTGAGCAGTTCTTC
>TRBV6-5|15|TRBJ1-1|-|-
CASRVNRVANTEAFF
TGTGCCAGCAGAGTTAACAGGGTGGCGAACACTGAAGCTTTCTTT
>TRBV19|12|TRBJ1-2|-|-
CASKPGLYGYTF
TGTGCCAGTAAACCAGGGCTGTATGGCTACACCTTC